This is a list of T cell receptor beta chains from one sample in a study of cytotoxic CD8 clonotypes in ibrutinib-treated CLL. Profiled with immunoSEQ multiplex PCR; TCRdb holds only in-frame clones, not every one. The data contain approximately 50,000 clones, 50% to 60% of them singletons. The specimen comprised PBMCs, sampled at disease progression, from a patient treated with ibrutinib. The receptors derive from a human donor with chronic lymphocytic leukemia. Each CDR3 is given with its conserved first and last residue. Fields, in order: clone size, V gene, D gene, J gene, CDR3 DNA, CDR3 protein. The D gene is left open where the match is weak. Clone size is shown for a subset of rows, as once, few, many or a class of expanded clone.

size: .; V: TRBV28; D: .; J: TRBJ2-2; DNA: TGTGCCAGCAGTTTATTCGACGGATGGAACACCGGGGAGCTGTTTTTT; CDR3: CASSLFDGWNTGELFF
size: once; V: TRBV7-2; D: TRBD2; J: TRBJ2-5; DNA: TGTGCCAGCAGCTTAGCTAATTCGGGACTAGCACAAGAGACCCAGTACTTC; CDR3: CASSLANSGLAQETQYF
size: .; V: TRBV28; D: TRBD1; J: TRBJ1-1; DNA: TGTGCCAGCAGTAGACAGGGGGCAGGGAACACTGAAGCTTTCTTT; CDR3: CASSRQGAGNTEAFF
size: .; V: TRBV28; D: .; J: TRBJ2-7; DNA: TGTGCCAGCAGGTTCGGGAGCAGGGAGCAGTACTTC; CDR3: CASRFGSREQYF
size: .; V: TRBV21-1; D: .; J: TRBJ2-7; DNA: TGTGCCAGCAGCAAAAAAATCCCCCCGTTCCTGAACCCCGTAGCGGGGGCCTACGAGCAGTACTTC; CDR3: CASSKKIPPFLNPVAGAYEQYF
size: .; V: TRBV6-1; D: .; J: TRBJ1-2; DNA: TGTGCCAGCAGTGAAAGTAACTATGGCTACACCTTC; CDR3: CASSESNYGYTF
size: .; V: TRBV5-1; D: .; J: TRBJ2-1; DNA: TGCGCCAGCAGACGCGGGACAGAGACCTACAATGAGCAGTTCTTC; CDR3: CASRRGTETYNEQFF
size: .; V: TRBV6-5; D: .; J: TRBJ1-1; DNA: TGTGCCAGCAGGATTACGGTGAACACTGAAGCTTTCTTT; CDR3: CASRITVNTEAFF
size: .; V: TRBV18; D: .; J: TRBJ2-1; DNA: TGTGCCAGCTCACCCTCACCCCGGGACAATGAGCAGTTCTTC; CDR3: CASSPSPRDNEQFF
size: few; V: TRBV30; D: TRBD1; J: TRBJ2-2; DNA: TGTGCCTGGAGTGTAGAGGTCTCGTTGGGGACAGGTATCGCCGGGGAGCTGTTTTTT; CDR3: CAWSVEVSLGTGIAGELFF
size: few; V: TRBV9; D: .; J: TRBJ2-6; DNA: TGTGCCAGCAGCTCGGTGGTCTCTGGGGCCAACGTCCTGACTTTC; CDR3: CASSSVVSGANVLTF
size: .; V: TRBV2; D: .; J: TRBJ2-1; DNA: TGTGCCAGCAGTGAGTCAGGGAGCTCCTACAATGAGCAGTTCTTC; CDR3: CASSESGSSYNEQFF
size: .; V: TRBV5-1; D: TRBD1; J: TRBJ2-1; DNA: TGCGCCAGCAGCAGGGACAGGGGACCACCAAACAATGAGCAGTTCTTC; CDR3: CASSRDRGPPNNEQFF
size: few; V: TRBV18; D: TRBD1; J: TRBJ2-3; DNA: TGTGCCAGCTCACCACTTACCAGGGGGCGAGATACGCAGTATTTT; CDR3: CASSPLTRGRDTQYF
size: .; V: TRBV9; D: TRBD1; J: TRBJ2-7; DNA: TGTGCCAGCAGCGTAGGGGGGACAGGGGGCGCCTACGAGCAGTACTTC; CDR3: CASSVGGTGGAYEQYF
size: .; V: TRBV5-1; D: .; J: TRBJ1-4; DNA: TGCGCCAGCAGCTTGGGAGGAACAACTAATGAAAAACTGTTTTTT; CDR3: CASSLGGTTNEKLFF
size: .; V: TRBV5-1; D: .; J: TRBJ1-1; DNA: TGCGCCAGCAGCCTGGATCAGAACACTGAAGCTTTCTTT; CDR3: CASSLDQNTEAFF
size: .; V: TRBV19; D: TRBD2; J: TRBJ2-7; DNA: TGTGCCAGTAGATTCGGGACTAGCGGCCCCTACGAGCAGTACTTC; CDR3: CASRFGTSGPYEQYF
size: .; V: TRBV27; D: TRBD1; J: TRBJ2-1; DNA: TGTGCCAGCAGCTGGGACAGCAGCTCCTACAATGAGCAGTTCTTC; CDR3: CASSWDSSSYNEQFF
size: medium-sized; V: TRBV2; D: TRBD2; J: TRBJ2-3; DNA: TGTGCGAAGCAGGGGCTAGCGGGAGCGGAAACGCAGTATTTT; CDR3: CAKQGLAGAETQYF
size: .; V: TRBV25-1; D: TRBD1; J: TRBJ1-5; DNA: TGTGCCAGCAGTGAGGAACGGGACAGTGGGGCGCAGCCCCAGCATTTT; CDR3: CASSEERDSGAQPQHF
size: .; V: TRBV4-1; D: .; J: TRBJ2-7; DNA: TGCGCCAGCAGCCAAGTCCCCTCCGCGCTGGCGAGGGGGGAGCAGTACTTC; CDR3: CASSQVPSALARGEQYF
size: few; V: TRBV5-1; D: .; J: TRBJ2-3; DNA: TGCGCCAGCAGCCGAGGTCAGAGGACAGATACGCAGTATTTT; CDR3: CASSRGQRTDTQYF
size: .; V: TRBV6-5; D: .; J: TRBJ1-1; DNA: TGTGCCAGCAGTTACTGGGTCAATTCGGCAGGAACTGAAGCTTTCTTT; CDR3: CASSYWVNSAGTEAFF
size: .; V: TRBV30; D: TRBD1; J: TRBJ1-6; DNA: TGTGCCTGGGGGGACAGTTTAAATTCACCCCTCCACTTT; CDR3: CAWGDSLNSPLHF
size: few; V: TRBV5-1; D: .; J: TRBJ1-2; DNA: TGCGCCAGCAGCTTTGATCCGTTAGCTAACTATGGCTACACCTTC; CDR3: CASSFDPLANYGYTF
size: .; V: TRBV18; D: .; J: TRBJ2-3; DNA: TGTGCCAGCTCCCAAACAGATACGCAGTATTTT; CDR3: CASSQTDTQYF
size: few; V: TRBV27; D: .; J: TRBJ1-1; DNA: TGTGCCAGCAGTTTATTAGGGGCGCGGTCTGAAGCTTTCTTT; CDR3: CASSLLGARSEAFF
size: .; V: TRBV29-1; D: .; J: TRBJ2-2; DNA: TGCAGCGTGCGTAATGATTTGAACACCGGGGAGCTGTTTTTT; CDR3: CSVRNDLNTGELFF
size: .; V: TRBV6-5; D: .; J: TRBJ2-5; DNA: TGTGCCAGCAGTTACAACACCCAAGAGACCCAGTACTTC; CDR3: CASSYNTQETQYF
size: few; V: TRBV28; D: .; J: TRBJ2-3; DNA: TGTGCCAGCAGTTTAACGCACACAGATACGCAGTATTTT; CDR3: CASSLTHTDTQYF
size: .; V: TRBV9; D: TRBD2; J: TRBJ2-1; DNA: TGTGCCAGCAGCCCTAGAGGACTAGCGGGGGGGACGTACAATGAGCAGTTCTTC; CDR3: CASSPRGLAGGTYNEQFF
size: few; V: TRBV5-5; D: .; J: TRBJ2-4; DNA: TGTGCCAGCAGCTTGGCCGCTTTGGAAAACATTCAGTACTTC; CDR3: CASSLAALENIQYF
size: few; V: TRBV2; D: TRBD1; J: TRBJ2-7; DNA: TGTGCCAGGACGACAGGGGGCCACGAGCAGTACTTC; CDR3: CARTTGGHEQYF
size: .; V: TRBV11-3; D: TRBD1; J: TRBJ2-7; DNA: TGTGCCAGCAGCTTAGGGGATGGACAGGCCGGGGAGCAGTACTTC; CDR3: CASSLGDGQAGEQYF
size: .; V: TRBV7-6; D: .; J: TRBJ1-5; DNA: TGTGCCAGCAGCTTAAAGTCAGATAGCAATCAGCCCCAGCATTTT; CDR3: CASSLKSDSNQPQHF
size: .; V: TRBV30; D: .; J: TRBJ2-5; DNA: TGTGCCTGGACCCTAAATTGGGGTTCGACGGAGACCCAGTACTTC; CDR3: CAWTLNWGSTETQYF
size: .; V: TRBV19; D: .; J: TRBJ1-2; DNA: TGTGCCAGTCGATACGGGACAAACTATGGCTACACCTTC; CDR3: CASRYGTNYGYTF
size: .; V: TRBV11-2; D: TRBD1; J: TRBJ1-5; DNA: TGTGCCAGCAGTCTCGACAGGGATCAGCCCCAGCATTTT; CDR3: CASSLDRDQPQHF
size: .; V: TRBV11-1; D: TRBD1; J: TRBJ2-1; DNA: TGTGCCAGCAGCTTAAGTGTATTGGAGACAGGGGAGTTCTTC; CDR3: CASSLSVLETGEFF
size: .; V: TRBV9; D: TRBD1; J: TRBJ1-4; DNA: TGTGCCAGCAGCGTAGGCACAGGGGAGGCGGGAAAACTGTTTTTT; CDR3: CASSVGTGEAGKLFF
size: .; V: TRBV7-3; D: TRBD2; J: TRBJ2-1; DNA: TGTGCCAGCAGCCCGGGACTAGCGGCGGCTGGCGCCAATGAGCAGTTCTTC; CDR3: CASSPGLAAAGANEQFF
size: few; V: TRBV6-1; D: TRBD1; J: TRBJ1-4; DNA: TGTGCCAGCAGTGAAGGTCAGGGGGGTGAAAAACTGTTTTTT; CDR3: CASSEGQGGEKLFF
size: .; V: TRBV29-1; D: TRBD2; J: TRBJ2-7; DNA: TGCAGCGTTCGCGGACTAGCCGAGTACGAGCAGTACTTC; CDR3: CSVRGLAEYEQYF
size: .; V: TRBV5-5; D: .; J: TRBJ2-2; DNA: TGTGCCAGCAGCTTGTACTACACCGGGGAGCTGTTTTTT; CDR3: CASSLYYTGELFF
size: .; V: TRBV6-1; D: TRBD1; J: TRBJ1-1; DNA: TGTGCCAGCAGTGCGGGGGACAGAATGAACACTGAAGCTTTCTTT; CDR3: CASSAGDRMNTEAFF
size: few; V: TRBV28; D: .; J: TRBJ1-2; DNA: TGTGCCAGCAGAAGAGCCGGTGGCTACACCTTC; CDR3: CASRRAGGYTF
size: .; V: TRBV4-1; D: TRBD2; J: TRBJ2-1; DNA: TGCGCCAGCAGCCAGGGGACTAGCGGGGTAACTGAGCAGTTCTTC; CDR3: CASSQGTSGVTEQFF
size: few; V: TRBV30; D: TRBD2; J: TRBJ2-7; DNA: TGTGCCTCAGGACTAGCGGCGTCCGTGGAGCAGTACTTC; CDR3: CASGLAASVEQYF
size: .; V: TRBV6-5; D: TRBD2; J: TRBJ2-5; DNA: TGTGCCAGCAGTTACGGGACTAGTAAAGAGACCCAGTACTTC; CDR3: CASSYGTSKETQYF
size: few; V: TRBV18; D: TRBD1; J: TRBJ1-1; DNA: TGTGCCAGCTCACGGGACAGGGCGCCTTTCTTT; CDR3: CASSRDRAPFF
size: .; V: TRBV19; D: TRBD2; J: TRBJ2-5; DNA: TGTGCCAGTAGTCCCCCCAAAAGCGGGGGTATCGGACGAGAGACCCAGTACTTC; CDR3: CASSPPKSGGIGRETQYF
size: few; V: TRBV27; D: TRBD1; J: TRBJ1-3; DNA: TGTGCCAGCTGTTACAGGGGCAACACCATATATTTT; CDR3: CASCYRGNTIYF
size: .; V: TRBV18; D: .; J: TRBJ1-6; DNA: TGTGCCAGCTCACCAGACAGTTATTCACCCCTCCACTTT; CDR3: CASSPDSYSPLHF
size: .; V: TRBV28; D: .; J: TRBJ1-1; DNA: TGTGCCAGCAGTTTATGGGGTCTTGAAGCTTTCTTT; CDR3: CASSLWGLEAFF
size: .; V: TRBV13; D: .; J: TRBJ2-7; DNA: TGTGCCAGCAGCTTAAAAGGGGGATCCTACGAGCAGTACTTC; CDR3: CASSLKGGSYEQYF
size: .; V: TRBV5-6; D: TRBD1; J: TRBJ1-2; DNA: TGTGCCAGCAGCCCCGGACAGGGCACCTATGGCTACACCTTC; CDR3: CASSPGQGTYGYTF
size: once; V: TRBV9; D: TRBD2; J: TRBJ2-7; DNA: TGTGCCAGCAGCGTAGCTGGGACTAGCGTTTCCGTGCAGTACTTC; CDR3: CASSVAGTSVSVQYF
size: .; V: TRBV5-1; D: .; J: TRBJ1-1; DNA: TGCGCCAGCAGCACTACTGGACAGAACACTGAAGCTTTCTTT; CDR3: CASSTTGQNTEAFF
size: few; V: TRBV27; D: .; J: TRBJ1-6; DNA: TGTGCCAGCAGTTTGGGGGCAGGGGTTTCACCCCTCCACTTT; CDR3: CASSLGAGVSPLHF